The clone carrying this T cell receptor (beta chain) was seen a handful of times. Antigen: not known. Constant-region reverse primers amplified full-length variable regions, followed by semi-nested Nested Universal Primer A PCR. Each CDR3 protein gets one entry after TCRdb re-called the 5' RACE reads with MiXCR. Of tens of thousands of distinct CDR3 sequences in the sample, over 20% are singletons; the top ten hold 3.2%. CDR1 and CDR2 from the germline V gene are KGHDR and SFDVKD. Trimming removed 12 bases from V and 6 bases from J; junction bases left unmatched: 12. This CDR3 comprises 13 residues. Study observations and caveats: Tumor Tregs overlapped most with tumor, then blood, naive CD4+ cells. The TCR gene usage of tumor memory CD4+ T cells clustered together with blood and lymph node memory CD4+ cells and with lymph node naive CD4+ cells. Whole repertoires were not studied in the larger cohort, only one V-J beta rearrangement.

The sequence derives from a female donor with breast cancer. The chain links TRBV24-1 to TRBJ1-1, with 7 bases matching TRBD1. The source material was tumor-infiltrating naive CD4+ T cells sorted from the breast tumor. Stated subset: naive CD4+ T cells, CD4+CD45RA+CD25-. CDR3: CAAGPRGEAEAFF. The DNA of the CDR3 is TGTGCCGCCGGTCCCAGGGGGGAAGCTGAAGCTTTCTTT.